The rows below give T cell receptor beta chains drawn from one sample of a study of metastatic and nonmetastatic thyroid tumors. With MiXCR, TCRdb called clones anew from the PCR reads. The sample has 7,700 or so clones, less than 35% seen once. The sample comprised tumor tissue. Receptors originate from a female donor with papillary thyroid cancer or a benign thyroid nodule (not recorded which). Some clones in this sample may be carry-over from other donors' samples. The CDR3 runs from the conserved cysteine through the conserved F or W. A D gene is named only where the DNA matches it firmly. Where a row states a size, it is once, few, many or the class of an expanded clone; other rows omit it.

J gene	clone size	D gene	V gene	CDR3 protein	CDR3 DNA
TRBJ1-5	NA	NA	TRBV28	CASSSQGRQPQHF	TGTGCCAGCAGTTCGCAGGGCAGACAGCCCCAGCATTTT
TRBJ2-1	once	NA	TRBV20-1	CSARIFGGQEQFF	TGCAGTGCTAGAATCTTTGGGGGGCAGGAGCAGTTCTTC
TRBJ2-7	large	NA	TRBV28	CASSYRPSEQYF	TGTGCCAGCAGTTACCGGCCGAGCGAGCAGTACTTC
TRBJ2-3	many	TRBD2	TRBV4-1	CASSQSTSGSGGTDTQYF	TGCGCCAGCAGCCAATCGACTAGCGGGAGTGGAGGCACAGATACGCAGTATTTT
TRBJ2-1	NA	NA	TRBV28	CASSLQGGFYNERFF	TGTGCCAGCAGTTTACAAGGTGGGTTCTACAATGAGCGGTTCTTC
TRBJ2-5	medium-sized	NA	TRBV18	CASSSAVTQTQYF	TGTGCCAGCTCATCGGCAGTCACGCAGACCCAGTACTTC
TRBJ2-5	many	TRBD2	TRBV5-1	CASSFGGQGGGQETQYF	TGCGCCAGCAGCTTCGGCGGGCAGGGCGGGGGTCAAGAGACCCAGTACTTC
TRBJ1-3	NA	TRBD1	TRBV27	CASSMGQGAGNTIYF	TGTGCCAGCAGTATGGGACAGGGGGCTGGAAACACCATATATTTT
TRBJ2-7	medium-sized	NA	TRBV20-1	CSARDGTGTSYEQYF	TGCAGTGCTAGAGATGGGACGGGAACCTCCTACGAGCAGTACTTC
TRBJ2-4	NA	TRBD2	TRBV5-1	CASSLPTGTRKNIQYF	TGCGCCAGCAGCTTGCCAACCGGGACTAGAAAAAACATTCAGTACTTC
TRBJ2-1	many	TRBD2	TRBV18	CASSPLATVGGGSSYNEQFF	TGTGCCAGCTCACCACTAGCGACGGTCGGTGGCGGGAGCTCCTACAATGAGCAGTTCTTC
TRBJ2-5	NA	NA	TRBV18	CASSPAHTQYF	TGTGCCAGCTCACCTGCGCATACCCAGTACTTC
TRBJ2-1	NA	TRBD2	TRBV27	CASSLGTTNNEYFF	TGTGCCAGCAGTTTGGGGACTACCAACAATGAGTATTTCTTC
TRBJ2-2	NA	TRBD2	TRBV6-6	CASSYSTAGGTGELFF	TGTGCCAGCAGTTACTCGACCGCGGGAGGAACCGGGGAGCTGTTTTTT
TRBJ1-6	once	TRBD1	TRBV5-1	CASCSTGDSALHF	TGCGCCAGCTGCAGTACAGGGGACTCAGCCCTCCACTTT
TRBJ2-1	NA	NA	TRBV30	CAWSDISGFSYNEQFF	TGTGCCTGGAGTGACATCTCCGGATTCTCCTACAATGAGCAGTTCTTC
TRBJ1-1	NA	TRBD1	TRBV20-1	CSARRGTDEAFF	TGCAGTGCTAGGAGAGGGACAGACGAAGCTTTCTTT
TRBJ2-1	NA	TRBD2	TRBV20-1	CSAALAGRAYNQQIF	TGCAGTGCAGCTCTAGCGGGACGAGCCTACAATCAGCAGATCTTC
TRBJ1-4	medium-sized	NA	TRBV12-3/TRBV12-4	CASSPRGSNNEKLFF	TGTGCCAGCAGTCCCCGGGGAAGCAATAATGAAAAACTGTTTTTT
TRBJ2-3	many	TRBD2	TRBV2	CASSERELSDTQYF	TGTGCCAGCAGTGAGCGGGAGCTCTCAGATACGCAGTATTTT
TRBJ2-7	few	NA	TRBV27	CASSPLNSYEQYF	TGTGCCAGCAGCCCCTTGAACTCCTACGAGCAGTACTTC
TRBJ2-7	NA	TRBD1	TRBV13	CASSRLRTGVMGVFSYEQYF	TGTGCCAGCAGCCGACTCCGGACAGGAGTTATGGGGGTTTTCTCCTACGAGCAGTACTTC